Listed below are T cell receptor beta chains from one sample, sequenced in a study of blood T cell repertoires in COVID-19. The data were produced by immunoSEQ multiplex PCR, yet TCRdb's version contains in-frame clones alone and is incomplete. Of about 69,000 clones in the sample, approximately 86% were seen once. The sample taken for sequencing was peripheral blood. The receptors originated from a middle-aged man with COVID-19, enrolled during active disease. CDR3s include the opening cysteine and the closing phenylalanine or tryptophan. Fields, in order: clone size, J gene, D gene, V gene, CDR3 protein, CDR3 DNA. A D gene is named only where the DNA matches it firmly. The size field is filled for only some rows; it gives once, few, many or a size class.

clone size: -; J gene: TRBJ2-7; D gene: -; V gene: TRBV27; CDR3 protein: CASSLWGRDYEQYF; CDR3 DNA: TGTGCCAGCAGTTTATGGGGCAGGGACTACGAGCAGTACTTC
clone size: once; J gene: TRBJ1-1; D gene: TRBD1; V gene: TRBV10-3; CDR3 protein: CAISDVDRGNTEAFF; CDR3 DNA: TGTGCCATCAGTGACGTCGACAGGGGGAACACTGAAGCTTTCTTT
clone size: -; J gene: TRBJ2-7; D gene: TRBD1; V gene: TRBV10-2; CDR3 protein: CASRAGGHTSYEQYF; CDR3 DNA: TGCGCCAGCAGGGCAGGGGGCCATACCTCCTACGAGCAGTACTTC
clone size: -; J gene: TRBJ2-5; D gene: TRBD2; V gene: TRBV10-3; CDR3 protein: CAISGNPAASGAAGTQYF; CDR3 DNA: TGTGCCATCAGTGGCAACCCAGCGGCTAGCGGGGCCGCGGGAACCCAGTACTTC
clone size: -; J gene: TRBJ2-5; D gene: -; V gene: TRBV5-1; CDR3 protein: CASSALPWAEGETQYF; CDR3 DNA: TGCGCCAGCAGCGCCCTACCTTGGGCGGAGGGAGAGACCCAGTACTTC
clone size: -; J gene: TRBJ2-5; D gene: -; V gene: TRBV7-2; CDR3 protein: CASSFGGLEETQYF; CDR3 DNA: TGTGCCAGCAGCTTCGGGGGGCTGGAAGAGACCCAGTACTTC
clone size: -; J gene: TRBJ2-5; D gene: TRBD1; V gene: TRBV19; CDR3 protein: CASSRTGELETQYF; CDR3 DNA: TGTGCCAGTAGTCGGACAGGCGAACTAGAGACCCAGTACTTC
clone size: -; J gene: TRBJ2-1; D gene: -; V gene: TRBV11-2; CDR3 protein: CASSARQSSYNEQFF; CDR3 DNA: TGTGCCAGCAGCGCTCGACAGTCCTCCTACAATGAGCAGTTCTTC
clone size: -; J gene: TRBJ2-7; D gene: -; V gene: TRBV28; CDR3 protein: CASNQGPNEQYF; CDR3 DNA: TGTGCCAGCAATCAGGGCCCCAACGAGCAGTACTTC
clone size: -; J gene: TRBJ2-3; D gene: -; V gene: TRBV19; CDR3 protein: CASSIRLTRRDTQYF; CDR3 DNA: TGTGCCAGTAGTATCAGACTAACACGAAGAGATACGCAGTATTTT
clone size: -; J gene: TRBJ1-5; D gene: TRBD1; V gene: TRBV28; CDR3 protein: CASSPGTGSGNQPQHF; CDR3 DNA: TGTGCCAGCAGCCCAGGGACAGGGTCAGGCAATCAGCCCCAGCATTTT
clone size: -; J gene: TRBJ1-1; D gene: -; V gene: TRBV5-1; CDR3 protein: CASRNGTLMNTEAFF; CDR3 DNA: TGCGCCAGCAGGAATGGGACACTAATGAACACTGAAGCTTTCTTT
clone size: -; J gene: TRBJ2-2; D gene: -; V gene: TRBV11-2; CDR3 protein: CASSLQGTDTGELFF; CDR3 DNA: TGTGCCAGCAGCCTTCAGGGAACGGACACCGGGGAGCTGTTTTTT
clone size: -; J gene: TRBJ2-7; D gene: -; V gene: TRBV6-5; CDR3 protein: CASAFQTGDSYEQYF; CDR3 DNA: TGTGCCAGCGCTTTCCAGACAGGCGACTCCTACGAGCAGTACTTC
clone size: -; J gene: TRBJ2-2; D gene: TRBD2; V gene: TRBV5-6; CDR3 protein: CASRVAGGRTGELFF; CDR3 DNA: TGTGCCAGCAGAGTAGCGGGGGGGAGGACCGGGGAGCTGTTTTTT
clone size: -; J gene: TRBJ1-1; D gene: -; V gene: TRBV12-5; CDR3 protein: CASVSYREINTEAFF; CDR3 DNA: TGTGCTAGTGTCTCCTACCGAGAAATTAACACTGAAGCTTTCTTT
clone size: -; J gene: TRBJ1-6; D gene: -; V gene: TRBV3-1/TRBV3-2; CDR3 protein: CASSQGPGRRSPLHF; CDR3 DNA: TGTGCCAGCAGCCAAGGTCCAGGGCGAAGATCACCCCTCCACTTT
clone size: -; J gene: TRBJ2-5; D gene: -; V gene: TRBV19; CDR3 protein: CASSRSQETQYF; CDR3 DNA: TGTGCCAGTAGTCGGAGTCAAGAGACCCAGTACTTC
clone size: -; J gene: TRBJ1-1; D gene: -; V gene: TRBV30; CDR3 protein: CALKLVYSEAFF; CDR3 DNA: TGTGCTCTAAAGTTAGTTTATAGTGAAGCTTTCTTT
clone size: -; J gene: TRBJ2-7; D gene: -; V gene: TRBV6-2/TRBV6-3; CDR3 protein: CASSYPLKSQGYEQYF; CDR3 DNA: TGTGCCAGCAGTTACCCCCTAAAATCCCAGGGCTACGAGCAGTACTTC
clone size: -; J gene: TRBJ2-5; D gene: TRBD1; V gene: TRBV10-3; CDR3 protein: CAISDPRQGSLRETQYF; CDR3 DNA: TGTGCCATCAGTGACCCTAGACAGGGCTCTCTGAGGGAGACCCAGTACTTC
clone size: once; J gene: TRBJ1-1; D gene: -; V gene: TRBV3-1/TRBV3-2; CDR3 protein: CASSQGGKNTEAFF; CDR3 DNA: TGTGCCAGCAGCCAGGGAGGGAAGAACACTGAAGCTTTCTTT
clone size: -; J gene: TRBJ2-7; D gene: TRBD1; V gene: TRBV5-1; CDR3 protein: CASSWGQGSSYEQYF; CDR3 DNA: TGCGCCAGCAGTTGGGGACAGGGAAGCTCCTACGAGCAGTACTTC
clone size: -; J gene: TRBJ1-1; D gene: TRBD1; V gene: TRBV6-5; CDR3 protein: CATQGGYTEAFF; CDR3 DNA: TGTGCCACCCAGGGGGGATACACTGAAGCTTTCTTT
clone size: -; J gene: TRBJ2-7; D gene: TRBD1; V gene: TRBV23-1; CDR3 protein: CARTLVQGAMNF; CDR3 DNA: TGCGCCAGGACCCTTGTTCAGGGGGCAATGAACTTC
clone size: -; J gene: TRBJ2-1; D gene: -; V gene: TRBV2; CDR3 protein: CASRYKNEQFF; CDR3 DNA: TGTGCCAGCAGGTATAAAAATGAGCAGTTCTTC
clone size: -; J gene: TRBJ2-3; D gene: TRBD1; V gene: TRBV5-1; CDR3 protein: CASSKGQGIDTQYF; CDR3 DNA: TGCGCCAGCAGCAAGGGACAGGGGATAGATACGCAGTATTTT